Below, 10 T cell receptor beta chains from the same sample are listed, as sequenced in a study of CD4 T cell repertoires in COVID-19. Sequencing was done directly on freshly isolated, uncultured memory T cells. Sequenced by immunoSEQ multiplex PCR; TCRdb stores in-frame clones only, minus some. The sample shows tens of thousands of clones, about nine tenths of them seen only once. This material consisted of central memory CD4+ T cells from blood, taken before the COVID-19 pandemic. These receptor sequences come from a human donor who had COVID-19.

CDR3: CASSKAKDRTGNTIYF. CDR3 nucleotides: TGTGCCAGCAGTAAGGCAAAAGACAGGACTGGAAACACCATATATTTT. The chain links TRBV6-6 to TRBJ1-3; D is perhaps TRBD1 (6 bases). Germline V gene sequence: CDR1 MNHNY, CDR2 SVGAGI (reference sequence). V was pared by 5 bases and J by 2 bases, with 16 bases between. This CDR3 has 16 amino acids.

The rearrangement joins TRBV2 to TRBJ1-2; D may be TRBD1 (6 bases). The CDR3 runs to 13 residues. CDR1 is SNHLY and CDR2 is FYNNEI in the germline V gene. Between the trimmed V and J ends, which lost 3 bases and 7 bases, there was a span of 12 bases. The CDR3 DNA reads TGTGCCAGCAGTGAGGGGGCATTAAGTGGCTACACCTTC. Protein: CASSEGALSGYTF. The variable domain in full, with the rest retrieved from reference TRBV2 and TRBJ1-2, is EPEVTQTPSHQVTQMGQEVILRCVPISNHLYFYWYRQILGQKVEFLVSFYNNEISEKSEIFDDQFSVERPDGSNFTLKIRSTKLEDSAMYFCASSEGALSGYTFGSGTRLTVV.

The chain employs TRBV30 and TRBJ2-1; 13 bases line up with TRBD2. V was pared by 2 bases and J by 7 bases, with 14 bases of the junction left unmatched. CDR3 length equals 18 residues. The germline CDR1 and CDR2 sequences are GTSNPN and SVGIG (reference sequence). In nucleotides, the CDR3 is TGTGCCTGGAGTAGATTAAGGGGACTAGCGGGAATAAGAAATGAGCAGTTCTTC. As protein: CAWSRLRGLAGIRNEQFF.

The genes are TRBV9 and TRBJ2-1; the match to TRBD2 covers 9 bases. V dropped 0 bases and J dropped 10; count of bases not matched to a gene: 5. The CDR3 has 14 residues. In germline, CDR1 is SGDLS, CDR2 YYNGEE. The DNA of the CDR3 is TGTGCCAGCAGCGTAGATAGCGGGAGACGGGAGCAGTTCTTC. Its protein product is CASSVDSGRREQFF.

The V call is TRBV5-1, the J call TRBJ2-1; 7 positions agree with TRBD1. The V segment lost 0 bases and the J segment 2 bases; nucleotides outside the gene matches: 2. The CDR3 sequence is 15 residues long. CDR1 is SGHRS, CDR2 YFSETQ, per germline. CDR3 bases: TGCGCCAGCAGCTTGGGACAGGGCCCCTACAATGAGCAGTTCTTC. Residues: CASSLGQGPYNEQFF.

In DNA form, the CDR3 reads TGTGCCAGCAGTTACTCGATAGCGGGGGGTAACGAGACCCAGTACTTC. This encodes CASSYSIAGGNETQYF. The rearrangement uses TRBV6-7 and TRBJ2-5, with 10 bases lining up with TRBD2. TRBV6-7 is noted as an ORF with a role that remains uncertain. Trimming removed 0 bases from V and 5 bases from J; junction bases left unmatched: 6. This CDR3 spans 16 amino acids.

The chain combines TRBV18 with TRBJ2-3; TRBD1 might be the D (6 bases). This CDR3 has 14 residues. V lost 4 bases, J lost 0 bases, and 8 bases lay in between. Germline CDR1 reads KGHSH; CDR2 reads LQKENI. In DNA form, the CDR3 reads TGTGCCAGCTCACTCGGGACAAGCACAGATACGCAGTATTTT. Translating gives CASSLGTSTDTQYF. Using reference TRBV18 and TRBJ2-3 for the parts outside the CDR3, the full variable domain is NAGVMQNPRHLVRRRGQEARLRCSPMKGHSHVYWYRQLPEEGLKFMVYLQKENIIDESGMPKERFSAEFPKEGPSILRIQQVVRGDSAAYFCASSLGTSTDTQYFGPGTRLTVL.

The chain is built from TRBV5-1 and TRBJ2-5; 10 bases match TRBD2. After removal of 0 bases from V and 1 base from J, the junction contained 6 bases not matched to a gene. Per the germline V gene, CDR1 is SGHRS and CDR2 is YFSETQ. CDR3 length equals 17 residues. The chain's CDR3 is CASSLGVAGGPQETQYF. In DNA form, the CDR3 reads TGCGCCAGCAGCTTGGGAGTAGCGGGAGGTCCCCAAGAGACCCAGTACTTC.

This chain uses TRBV5-1 with TRBJ2-1; 7 nucleotides align to TRBD1. Germline trimming cut 4 bases from V and 1 base from J; bases unmatched to any gene: 5. The CDR3 sequence is 15 residues long. Per the germline V gene, CDR1 is SGHRS and CDR2 is YFSETQ. As DNA, the CDR3 is TGCGCCAGCAGCCAAACAGGGGAATCCTACAATGAGCAGTTCTTC. Its translation: CASSQTGESYNEQFF.

The J gene is TRBJ2-1, the V gene TRBV1; the table's D call TRBD2 went unverified against the DNA. TRBV1 is a listed pseudogene. This CDR3 spans 16 amino acids. CDR3 sequence (DNA): TGCACCAGCAGCCAAGCGGCGGGAGGGCCTGGAAATGAGCAGTTCTTC. Protein product: CTSSQAAGGPGNEQFF.